A single sample gave rise to the 29 T cell receptor beta chains below, sequenced in a study of T cells in Graves' hyperthyroidism and ophthalmopathy. Researchers amplified the TCR beta CDR3 regions from RNA transcripts. HTBI primers were the set used in a first-round RT-PCR of the TCR CDR3. TCRdb analysed the multiplex PCR reads with MiXCR anew, one entry per CDR3 protein. The sample carries more than 500,000 distinct CDR3 sequences, 14% recorded once. Specimen: blood. The receptor source for this set is a woman in her forties with Graves' hyperthyroidism.

The chain carries TRBV20-1 and TRBJ2-3; tentatively, D is TRBD2 (6 bases). The germline V gene encodes CDR1 DFQATT and CDR2 SNEGSKA (reference sequence). The ends were cut back, 1 base at V and 3 bases at J, with 11 bases in the middle. The CDR3 is made up of 14 amino acids. The CDR3 DNA reads as TGCAGTGCTAGAGGTACGGGAGAGACAGATACGCAGTATTTT. It translates to CSARGTGETDTQYF.

This clonotype was seen repeatedly, ten times or more. The V and J genes are TRBV29-1 and TRBJ2-5; D is tentatively TRBD1 or TRBD2 (5 bases each). The CDR3 has 11 residues. The germline gives CDR1 SQVTM, CDR2 ANQGSEA. V was shortened by 3 bases and J by 6 bases, with 8 bases between the two germline ends. As DNA, the CDR3 is TGCAGCGTTGACCAGGGACAGACCCAGTACTTC. Translation: CSVDQGQTQYF.

This clonotype showed up many times. The rearrangement links TRBV7-2 to TRBJ2-7; D remains unclear. CDR1 and CDR2 (germline): SGHTA, FQGNSA. Trimming removed 4 bases at V and 3 bases at J, with 13 bases between. This CDR3 comprises 14 residues. The CDR3 DNA reads TGTGCCAGCAGCTACGCCGATATTAACTACGAGCAGTACTTC. Translated: CASSYADINYEQYF.

This clonotype occurred a few times. This likely came from a read error, as a far larger clone is one base away. This chain connects TRBV18 to TRBJ2-1; D gene ambiguous. There are 12 residues in the CDR3. The V gene's germline CDR1 is KGHSH and CDR2 LQKENI. The CDR3 coding sequence is TGTGTCAGCTCCCCTCTGGGCAATGAGCAGTTCTTC. Residues: CVSSPLGNEQFF.

With regard to this clonotype: This may come from a read error, since a much larger clone is one base off. The chain has TRBV6-2 or TRBV6-3 and TRBJ2-7; the D is unclear. The CDR3 spans 13 residues. Germline V gene lookup returns CDR1 MNHEY and CDR2 SVGEGT. The CDR3 region is CVSREARYYEQYF. CDR3 coding DNA: TGTGTCAGCAGAGAGGCTCGGTACTACGAGCAGTACTTC.

This clonotype was seen ten or more times. DNA of the CDR3: TGTGCCAGCAGTGGCCGTGGCGGGAACACTGAAGCTTTCTTT. Protein: CASSGRGGNTEAFF. This chain uses TRBV2 with TRBJ1-1, with no clear D. Per germline, CDR1 SNHLY and CDR2 FYNNEI. The CDR3 loop spans 14 amino acids. V lost 4 bases and J lost 1, with 10 bases in between.

In this sample, this clonotype turned up a few times. This chain uses TRBV2 with TRBJ2-1; D might be TRBD1 (5 bases). Trimming left V 9 bases short and J 3 bases short, with 12 bases between. Germline CDR1 is SNHLY and CDR2 is FYNNEI. The CDR3 totals 13 residues. The CDR3 sequence: CAREGVGYNEQFF. The CDR3 bases are TGTGCCAGGGAAGGGGTTGGCTACAATGAGCAGTTCTTC.

The sample holds many counts of this clonotype. This rearrangement joins TRBV11-3 to TRBJ2-1; TRBD1 is a possible D gene (5 bases). Germline assignment: CDR1 SGHNT and CDR2 YENEEA. The V and J ends lost 3 bases and 2 bases respectively, with 8 bases between them. The CDR3 has 14 residues. CDR3 amino acids: CASSFGAAYNEQFF. As DNA, the CDR3 is TGTGCCAGCAGCTTTGGGGCAGCCTACAATGAGCAGTTCTTC. The complete variable domain, with remaining parts taken from reference TRBV11-3 and TRBJ2-1, reads EAGVVQSPRYKIIEKKQPVAFWCNPISGHNTLYWYLQNLGQGPELLIRYENEEAVDDSQLPKDRFSAERLKGVDSTLKIQPAELGDSAVYLCASSFGAAYNEQFFGPGTRLTVL.

The sample holds many counts of this clonotype. This chain uses TRBV2 with TRBJ1-6, with a tentative D call TRBD1 (5 bases). The CDR3 extends over 16 amino acids. The germline V and J ends were trimmed by 0 bases and 4 bases, with 10 bases remaining between them. In germline, CDR1 is SNHLY, CDR2 FYNNEI. CDR3 nucleotides: TGTGCCAGCAGTGAAGCGCTTACAGGTTATAATTCACCCCTCCACTTT. Translating gives CASSEALTGYNSPLHF.

This clonotype was picked up many times. CDR3 amino acids: CATRVSMNTEAFF. CDR3 bases: TGCGCCACCCGTGTTTCTATGAACACTGAAGCTTTCTTT. The chain has TRBV5-1 and TRBJ1-1; D remains ambiguous. The length of the CDR3 is 13 residues. Trimming left V 9 bases short and J 0 bases short, with 12 bases between. Germline assignment: CDR1 SGHRS and CDR2 YFSETQ.

This clonotype has ten or more counts. This chain joins TRBV30 and TRBJ1-2; unclear D gene. The V gene's germline CDR1 is GTSNPN and CDR2 SVGIG (reference sequence). V gave up 0 bases and J gave up 2 bases, with 7 bases separating them. This CDR3 is 13 amino acids long. CDR3 nucleotide sequence: TGTGCCTGGAGTGTTGTAGCGAACTATGGCTACACCTTC. Translated, it gives CAWSVVANYGYTF.

This clonotype was observed at least ten times. The chain uses TRBV5-1 and TRBJ2-3, with D maybe TRBD1 (5 bases). V gave up 0 bases and J gave up 5 bases, with 13 bases separating them. The CDR3 consists of 15 residues. Germline values: CDR1 SGHRS, CDR2 YFSETQ. This CDR3 is CASSLGQTSRDTQYF. The CDR3 coding sequence is TGCGCCAGCAGCTTGGGACAGACCTCTAGAGATACGCAGTATTTT.

The table lists this clonotype with many counts. The chain recombines TRBV20-1 with TRBJ2-5; TRBD1 aligns across 9 bases. V lost 6 bases to trimming and J lost 4 bases; unmatched junction nucleotides: 3. The CDR3 extends over 12 amino acids. Germline CDR1 DFQATT, CDR2 SNEGSKA (reference sequence). The chain's CDR3 is CSARGQGETQYF. CDR3 bases: TGCAGTGCCAGGGGACAGGGAGAGACCCAGTACTTC.

The chain combines TRBV10-2 with TRBJ1-1, with a tentative D call TRBD1 (5 bases). Germline V gives CDR1 WSHSY, CDR2 SAAADI. The CDR3 is 13 amino acids. The V end was cut by 7 bases, the J end by 6 bases, with 15 bases between. The CDR3 is CASTGRVGAEAFF. The CDR3 DNA reads as TGCGCCAGCACCGGGCGGGTGGGGGCTGAAGCTTTCTTT.

This clonotype was seen more than once but under ten times. The V call is TRBV12-3 or TRBV12-4, the J call TRBJ2-7; 12 nucleotides align to TRBD2. The CDR3 has 15 amino acids. J lost 3 bases, V lost 6 bases, and 6 bases had no gene match. The DNA of the CDR3 is TGTGCCAGCAGACTGACTAGCGGGAGTGGCTACGAGCAGTACTTC. It translates to CASRLTSGSGYEQYF.

For this clonotype: The limits of the CDR3 on the DNA are not certain, so only TCRdb's listed CDR3 is given. The chain uses TRBV7-8 and TRBJ1-2. Germline assignment: CDR1 SGHVS and CDR2 FQNEAQ. The CDR3 length equals 17 residues, ends included. The CDR3: CASSFYICSASFGGYTF.

This clonotype has a count of ten or more. This chain links TRBV28 with TRBJ2-1, with 12 bases lining up with TRBD2. Trimming cost V 11 bases and J 9 bases; bases outside gene matches: 5. Per germline, CDR1 MDHEN and CDR2 SYDVKM. There are 12 residues in the CDR3. The CDR3 loop reads CALAGGPGEQFF. Here the CDR3 DNA reads TGTGCCCTAGCGGGAGGGCCTGGTGAGCAGTTCTTC.

This clonotype came up a few times. The chain uses TRBV3-1 and TRBJ2-5; 7 nucleotides match TRBD2. The V and J ends lost 0 bases and 4 bases, in that order; junction bases with no gene match: 14. The germline gives CDR1 LGHDT, CDR2 YNNKEL (reference sequence). The CDR3 length is 18 residues. This CDR3 is CASSQDLGPAGITETQYF. As DNA, the CDR3 is TGTGCCAGCAGCCAAGACTTGGGACCAGCGGGAATTACAGAGACCCAGTACTTC.

This clonotype was picked up many times. The chain is built from TRBV20-1 and TRBJ2-1; no firm D call. Trimming shortened V by 4 bases and J by 8 bases, and 9 bases separated the two germline ends. CDR1 is DFQATT, CDR2 SNEGSKA, per germline (reference sequence). The CDR3 spans 11 residues. CDR3 nucleotide sequence: TGCAGTGCTAAGCTAGGACATGAGCAGTTCTTC. It translates to CSAKLGHEQFF.

The chain uses TRBV6-5 and TRBJ2-2; D unresolved. The CDR3 spans 15 residues. Germline CDR1 and CDR2: MNHEY and SVGAGI. Trimming removed 4 bases at V and 0 bases at J, with 9 bases between. The CDR3 spells CASSSPISNTGELFF. CDR3 coding DNA: TGTGCCAGCAGTTCTCCCATTTCGAACACCGGGGAGCTGTTTTTT.

This clonotype turned up a few times. The gene calls are TRBV5-4 and TRBJ2-2, with 12 positions matching TRBD1. This CDR3 comprises 16 residues. The germline gives CDR1 SGHNT, CDR2 YYREEE (reference sequence). V dropped 0 bases and J dropped 6; count of bases not matched to a gene: 3. This CDR3 reads CASSLGGQGAPGELFF. CDR3 in DNA: TGTGCCAGCAGCTTGGGGGGACAGGGGGCTCCCGGGGAGCTGTTTTTT.

The chain employs TRBV28 and TRBJ2-2; the D gene is possibly TRBD2 (6 bases). Per germline, CDR1 MDHEN and CDR2 SYDVKM. The CDR3 has 12 residues. Trimming removed 10 bases from V and 6 bases from J, with 12 bases in between. CDR3 region: CATTGEAGELFF. DNA of the CDR3: TGTGCCACCACCGGGGAGGCCGGGGAGCTGTTTTTT.

This clonotype was found a few times. This chain uses TRBV10-1 with TRBJ2-1; D may be TRBD1 or TRBD2 (5 bases each). The V and J ends lost 0 bases and 0 bases respectively, with 9 bases between them. Germline CDR1 is WNHNN and CDR2 is SYGVQD (reference sequence). There are 16 residues in the CDR3. CDR3 bases: TGCGCCAGCAGTGAGTCTTGGGGGAGCTCCTACAATGAGCAGTTCTTC. Its protein product is CASSESWGSSYNEQFF.

This clonotype has ten or more counts. This chain connects TRBV7-2 to TRBJ2-3; 9 nucleotides agree with TRBD1. Germline CDR1 reads SGHTA; CDR2 reads FQGNSA. V lost 3 bases, J lost 2 bases, and 3 bases stayed unmatched. The CDR3 is made up of 15 amino acids. This CDR3 reads CASSFRDRDTDTQYF. For the CDR3, the DNA is TGTGCCAGCAGCTTCCGGGACAGGGACACAGATACGCAGTATTTT.

This clonotype occurred many times. The rearrangement links TRBV7-9 to TRBJ2-1; D ambiguous. CDR1 SEHNR and CDR2 FQNEAQ come from the germline V gene (reference sequence). The CDR3 spans 14 residues. The V end was cut by 9 bases, the J end by 8 bases, with 20 bases between. The CDR3 DNA reads as TGTGCCAGTTTGACGACACCCCGGGTACATGAGCAGTTCTTC. Its protein is CASLTTPRVHEQFF. Based on the CDR3 plus reference TRBV7-9 and TRBJ2-1, the full variable domain is DTGVSQNPRHKITKRGQNVTFRCDPISEHNRLYWYRQTLGQGPEFLTYFQNEAQLEKSRLLSDRFSAERPKGSFSTLEIQRTEQGDSAMYLCASLTTPRVHEQFFGPGTRLTVL.

The chain combines TRBV9 with TRBJ2-3; TRBD2 matches 12 bases. This CDR3 has 17 residues. The J segment lost 3 bases and the V segment lost 4 bases, leaving 9 bases of the junction unmatched. Germline V gene sequence: CDR1 SGDLS, CDR2 YYNGEE. In DNA, the CDR3 is TGTGCCAGCAGCTTAGGACTAGCGGGGAGCGGGACAGATACGCAGTATTTT. Translating it yields CASSLGLAGSGTDTQYF.

V is TRBV24-1 and J is TRBJ2-2; 10 bases are shared with TRBD2. Trimming removed 9 bases from V and 5 bases from J; junction bases left unmatched: 14. Per the germline V gene, CDR1 is KGHDR and CDR2 is SFDVKD. The CDR3 extends over 17 amino acids. The CDR3 DNA follows: TGTGCCACCTCCGCGGGGCTTTTAGCGGGAGGTACCGGGGAGCTGTTTTTT. Translating gives CATSAGLLAGGTGELFF.

Concerning this clonotype: A junction end diverges from the germline sequence, so it may reflect a read error. The chain is built from TRBV7-3 and TRBJ2-2; no definite D call. The germline V gene has CDR1 SGHTA and CDR2 FQGTGA. CDR3 length equals 14 residues. The CDR3, as DNA: TGTGCCAACAGCTTGCTGGCGGTCACCGGGGAGCTGTTTTTT. Protein: CANSLLAVTGELFF.

This clonotype was found a few times. This chain connects TRBV19 to TRBJ1-5, with 9 bases lining up with TRBD1. Germline CDR1 reads LNHDA; CDR2 reads SQIVND (reference sequence). The CDR3 has 15 amino acids. The ends lost 6 bases at V and 1 base at J; junction bases unmatched: 4. This chain's CDR3 is CASRTTGGSNQPQHF. The CDR3 DNA follows: TGTGCCAGTAGAACGACAGGGGGGAGCAATCAGCCCCAGCATTTT. The variable domain in full, with the rest retrieved from reference TRBV19 and TRBJ1-5, is DGGITQSPKYLFRKEGQNVTLSCEQNLNHDAMYWYRQDPGQGLRLIYYSQIVNDFQKGDIAEGYSVSREKKESFPLTVTSAQKNPTAFYLCASRTTGGSNQPQHFGDGTRLSIL.